This T cell receptor (beta chain) derives from a study of T cells in localized non-small cell lung cancer. General study points: Of the tissues analyzed, uninvolved adjacent lung showed maximal T cell clonality, greater than tumor. A raised T cell density in blood coincided with lengthier overall survival. The study sequenced only one region of the tumor. As a result, intratumor heterogeneity could not be excluded and remains possible. Researchers found a median around 50 of the top 100 tumor clones in adjacent lung.

The CDR3 loop spans 18 amino acids. V was pared by 0 bases and J by 3 bases, with 18 bases between. The germline CDR1 and CDR2 sequences are LGHNT and FRNRAP. Clones were sequenced by immunoSEQ multiplex PCR, and TCRdb holds only the in-frame ones, with some missing. The sample lists around 45,000 clones, 86% occurring once. Notes on this clone: Its antigen remains unidentified.

The chain uses TRBV12-5 and TRBJ2-1; D is ambiguous. The origin of this receptor is a man aged 35-69 years with stage II lung adenocarcinoma. The source was PBMCs, collected before any cancer treatment. The CDR3 DNA is TGTGCTAGTGGTTTGGTCACAAGGGCCCTTGACCTCTACAATGAGCAGTTCTTC. Amino acid sequence: CASGLVTRALDLYNEQFF.